The 21 T cell receptor beta chains below come from one sample, sequenced in a study of shared clonotypes between healthy human individuals. Measured with immunoSEQ multiplex PCR; TCRdb has only the in-frame clones, and not every one. The sample contains about 1 million clones, approximately 76% of which appear only once. Source material: memory CD4+ T cells sorted from blood. Indicated subset: CD45RA-negative fraction. Receptors were obtained from a young man in good health.

The rearrangement joins TRBV6-1 to TRBJ2-3, with D unclear. The germline V gene encodes CDR1 MNHNS and CDR2 SASEGT. CDR3 length: 14 amino acids. V lost 3 bases, J lost 6 bases, and 13 bases lay in between. The CDR3 reads CASSETFNMDTQYF. The CDR3 DNA reads as TGTGCCAGCAGTGAGACCTTTAACATGGATACGCAGTATTTT.

This sequence joins TRBV6-6 and TRBJ2-7; weak D call: TRBD2 (5 bases). The CDR3 sequence is 14 residues long. CDR1 and CDR2 (germline): MNHNY, SVGAGI (reference sequence). V lost 6 bases and J 3 bases, leaving 15 bases between the germline ends. In DNA form, the CDR3 reads TGTGCCAGCAGCCGCTCGAGGGATGTCTACGAGCAGTACTTC. As protein: CASSRSRDVYEQYF.

This clone was detected only once. This sequence may be a read error, since a much larger clone differs from it by one base. The rearrangement links TRBV6-4 to TRBJ2-3; TRBD2 aligns across 11 bases. This CDR3 is 15 amino acids long. With V trimmed by 3 bases and J by 2 bases, 1 base remained unmatched. Germline loops: CDR1 MRHNA, CDR2 SNTAGT. The CDR3 coding sequence is TGTGCCAGCAGTGAGGGACTAGCGGACACAGATACGCAGTATTTT. Residues: CASSEGLADTDTQYF.

This chain links TRBV5-8 with TRBJ2-3; no clear D gene. Trimming cost V 1 base and J 0 bases, with 3 bases left between them. This CDR3 has 13 amino acids. CDR1 and CDR2 (germline): SGHTS, YDEGEE. DNA for the CDR3: TGTGCCAGCAGCTTGCCGAGCACAGATACGCAGTATTTT. Encoded protein: CASSLPSTDTQYF.

This clone has more than one count but fewer than ten. The gene calls are TRBV2 and TRBJ1-6; D unresolved. CDR1 is SNHLY, CDR2 FYNNEI, per germline. The CDR3 runs to 10 residues. V gave up 8 bases and J gave up 14 bases, with 10 bases separating them. The CDR3 loop reads CASGGYTLHF. CDR3 in DNA: TGTGCCAGCGGAGGGTACACCCTCCACTTT.

This rearrangement joins TRBV11-3 to TRBJ2-2; tentatively, D is TRBD1 or TRBD2 (5 bases each). In germline, CDR1 is SGHNT, CDR2 YENEEA. The CDR3 length is 13 residues. V was clipped by 5 bases and J by 10 bases, with 14 bases between them. The CDR3 region has the DNA TGTGCCAGCAGCCCCGTGAGGGGCGAGGAGCTGTTTTTT. Translation gives CASSPVRGEELFF. Together with reference TRBV11-3 and TRBJ2-2, the CDR3 gives the full variable domain: EAGVVQSPRYKIIEKKQPVAFWCNPISGHNTLYWYLQNLGQGPELLIRYENEEAVDDSQLPKDRFSAERLKGVDSTLKIQPAELGDSAVYLCASSPVRGEELFFGEGSRLTVL.

The rearrangement joins TRBV29-1 to TRBJ2-2; D may correspond to TRBD1 or TRBD2 (5 bases each). The CDR3 extends over 15 amino acids. V lost 4 bases and J 8 bases, leaving 20 bases between the germline ends. Germline assignment: CDR1 SQVTM and CDR2 ANQGSEA. The CDR3 loop is CSVGGSAALTGELFF. CDR3 coding DNA: TGCAGCGTTGGGGGGTCCGCCGCTCTCACGGGGGAGCTGTTTTTT.

This clone was seen many times. The V gene is TRBV6-5, the J gene TRBJ1-3; D perhaps matches TRBD1 (6 bases). Trimming stripped 6 bases from V and 2 bases from J, with 11 bases between. The CDR3 spans 14 residues. Germline V CDR1 and CDR2: MNHEY, SVGAGI. The CDR3 DNA reads TGTGCCAGCAGCCTGGGGACAACTGGAAACACCATATATTTT. This codes for CASSLGTTGNTIYF.

This sequence joins TRBV7-2 and TRBJ1-1; no reliable D call. V dropped 5 bases and J dropped 4 bases, with 17 bases sitting between them. The CDR3 is made up of 15 amino acids. The germline V gene has CDR1 SGHTA and CDR2 FQGNSA. Written as DNA, the CDR3 is TGTGCCAGCAGCCCTAGTGGGGTAGTGGGCACTGAAGCTTTCTTT. Its protein product is CASSPSGVVGTEAFF.

Comments on this clone: The sample carries other DNA sequences with the same CDR3. The chain employs TRBV7-2 and TRBJ2-3, with D uncertain. V lost 2 bases, J lost 2 bases, and 8 bases lay in between. Germline V gene lookup returns CDR1 SGHTA and CDR2 FQGNSA. The CDR3 loop spans 14 amino acids. CDR3 residues: CASSLRADTDTQYF. The CDR3 DNA sequence: TGTGCCAGCAGCTTACGCGCAGACACAGATACGCAGTATTTT.

The V call is TRBV5-1, the J call TRBJ1-2, with TRBD1 matching over 8 bases. Germline assignment: CDR1 SGHRS and CDR2 YFSETQ. V gave up 0 bases and J gave up 4 bases; unmatched junction bases: 8. The CDR3 consists of 16 residues. Here the CDR3 DNA reads TGCGCCAGCAGCTTGGAAGAACAGGGGGTTGGCTATGGCTACACCTTC. This sequence encodes CASSLEEQGVGYGYTF.

The chain links TRBV7-2 to TRBJ2-7; no clear D. Germline V lookup: CDR1 SGHTA, CDR2 FQGNSA. The CDR3 runs to 15 residues. The V gene lost 0 bases and the J gene lost 2 bases, with 11 bases spanning the gap. DNA for the CDR3: TGTGCCAGCAGCTTAGCGGGGTTACTGACCTACGAGCAGTACTTC. This sequence encodes CASSLAGLLTYEQYF.

This chain connects TRBV20-1 to TRBJ2-5; D remains ambiguous. Germline V gene sequence: CDR1 DFQATT, CDR2 SNEGSKA (reference sequence). The CDR3 totals 10 residues. V dropped 3 bases and J dropped 7 bases, with 6 bases sitting between them. The CDR3 reads CSARVGTQYF. The CDR3 DNA reads as TGCAGTGCTAGGGTAGGGACCCAGTACTTC.

The rearrangement links TRBV6-1 to TRBJ1-6; D is possibly TRBD1 (6 bases). The ends were cut back, 5 bases at V and 10 bases at J, with 15 bases in the middle. The CDR3 runs 14 residues. Germline values: CDR1 MNHNS, CDR2 SASEGT. CDR3 nucleotides: TGTGCCAGCAGTCGTACAGGGAAAGAATCACCCCTCCACTTT. It codes for CASSRTGKESPLHF.

V gene TRBV29-1 combines with J gene TRBJ1-2; a weak D match, TRBD1 (5 bases). CDR1 and CDR2 (germline): SQVTM, ANQGSEA. The CDR3 is 11 residues long. The CDR3 sequence: CSAGNNYGYTF. In nucleotides, the CDR3 is TGCAGTGCAGGGAATAACTATGGCTACACCTTC.

This clone came up many times. Other DNA sequences of this sample code for an identical CDR3. This chain uses TRBV30 with TRBJ1-1; D is possibly TRBD1 (6 bases). V lost 2 bases to trimming and J lost 5 bases, with 9 bases between them. CDR3 size: 12 residues. CDR1 and CDR2 (germline): GTSNPN, SVGIG (reference sequence). In DNA, the CDR3 is TGTGCCTGGAGTCGAACAGGGACTGAAGCTTTCTTT. Amino acids: CAWSRTGTEAFF. Drawing the rest from reference TRBV30 and TRBJ1-1, the complete variable domain is SQTIHQWPATLVQPVGSPLSLECTVEGTSNPNLYWYRQAAGRGLQLLFYSVGIGQISSEVPQNLSASRPQDRQFILSSKKLLLSDSGFYLCAWSRTGTEAFFGQGTRLTVV.

The sample holds one count of this clone. The rearrangement links TRBV16 to TRBJ1-5; no firm D call. The V end lost 4 bases, the J end lost 7 bases, and 14 bases lay between the germline ends. The CDR3 totals 14 residues. The germline gives CDR1 KGHSY, CDR2 FQNENV. CDR3 sequence reads: CASSRSRVEQPQHF. CDR3 DNA sequence: TGTGCCAGCAGCCGCTCCCGGGTAGAGCAGCCCCAGCATTTT.

J is TRBJ2-6 and V is TRBV29-1; 8 nucleotides agree with TRBD1. With V trimmed by 5 bases and J by 2 bases, 11 bases remained unmatched. Germline V gene sequence: CDR1 SQVTM, CDR2 ANQGSEA. The CDR3 runs 17 residues. The CDR3, as DNA: TGCAGCGTTTGGATTGGACAGGGATACACTGGGGCCAACGTCCTGACTTTC. It codes for CSVWIGQGYTGANVLTF.

In this sample, this clone turned up once. The chain combines TRBV15 with TRBJ1-4; D not resolved. Trimming left V 1 base short and J 1 base short, with 10 bases between. Germline V CDR1 and CDR2: LNHNV, YYDKDF (reference sequence). CDR3 size: 16 residues. The CDR3 spells CATSRVRFGTNEKLFF. CDR3 DNA sequence: TGTGCCACCAGCAGAGTAAGGTTCGGAACTAATGAAAAACTGTTTTTT. The variable domain in full, completed from reference TRBV15 and TRBJ1-4, reads DAMVIQNPRYQVTQFGKPVTLSCSQTLNHNVMYWYQQKSSQAPKLLFHYYDKDFNNEADTPDNFQSRRPNTSFCFLDIRSPGLGDTAMYLCATSRVRFGTNEKLFFGSGTQLSVL.

This chain joins TRBV10-2 and TRBJ2-3; D not resolved. This CDR3 comprises 15 residues. The germline CDR1 and CDR2 sequences are WSHSY and SAAADI. Trimming pared 10 bases from V and 0 bases from J, leaving 17 bases between. CDR3 region: CATAGEGSSTDTQYF. DNA for the CDR3: TGCGCCACCGCCGGTGAAGGTAGTAGCACAGATACGCAGTATTTT.

This chain joins TRBV30 and TRBJ1-4; D might be TRBD1 (5 bases). The CDR3 spans 13 residues. The V gene lost 7 bases and the J gene lost 3 bases, with 12 bases spanning the gap. Looked up from germline, CDR1 is GTSNPN and CDR2 is SVGIG (reference sequence). The CDR3 DNA sequence: TGTGCCTTGCTGGGACCTCCTAATGAAAAACTGTTTTTT. It codes for CALLGPPNEKLFF.